This T cell receptor (beta chain) was captured by sequencing in a study of blood T cell repertoires in COVID-19. Study summary: Collection of acute and convalescent COVID-19 samples took place in the United States, Italy and Spain. The analysed material was cDNA or gDNA that came from T cells, B-cell-depleted T cells, or PBMCs.

As processed by the authors: Amplification of reference gene primers provided the estimated nucleated cell counts. The table came from immunoSEQ multiplex PCR; TCRdb's copy has only in-frame clones and leaves some out. Clone size and the V and J calls come from that table; the DNA yielded D and trimming. The sample lists more than 200,000 clones, about 88% occurring once. The CDR3 runs 16 residues. The V gene's germline CDR1 is SGDLS and CDR2 YYNGEE. V lost 0 bases to trimming and J lost 4 bases, with 17 bases between them. This chain links TRBV9 with TRBJ2-7, with D perhaps matching TRBD2 (6 bases). The sequenced sample was peripheral blood. The source is a woman aged 35 to 49 who had recovered from COVID-19. The CDR3 nucleotides read TGTGCCAGCAGCGTAGCTTCCGGGGCGCGGGGTTACGAGCAGTACTTC. This encodes CASSVASGARGYEQYF.